This record concerns one T cell receptor (beta chain) sequence. This clonotype was detected a few times. Its specific antigen is unknown. No much larger clone exists at a distance of one base, and base qualities are not known. Sequencing used an Illumina HiSeq 1500. TCRdb itself trimmed the public reads at Q25 with fastp, ran MiXCR and retained productive beta chains. Each record represents a unique CDR3 protein, reported with the most common genes and DNA among its rows. The sample contains under 800,000 distinct CDR3 sequences, 20% to 25% of them found a single time. The top ten hold 7.5% to 9% of the sample. The sample is drawn from a study of T cell repertoires in cytomegalovirus infection (dated by TCRdb to about 2019). For context, the study as a whole: Donor HLA type was relevant to the analysis, because carriage of CMV infection together with the matching HLA type was indicated by public TCR beta signatures.

V is pruned by 4 bases and J by 3 bases, leaving 6 bases of the junction without a gene match. From the cysteine up to the phenylalanine, the CDR3 has a length of 15 residues. The kept DNA is CDR3 alone, 45 bases in frame from the first base. In the germline V gene, CDR1 corresponds to SQVTM and CDR2 to ANQGSEA. The full study reports these points: The ex vivo response was dominated by HLA-C-restricted CMV-specific TCR beta clonotypes, which also provided the single most frequent clonotype in two of eight donors. Carriers of CMV infection plus the relevant HLA type were discriminated by the cumulative frequency of public TCR beta family members in the study cohort and in an independent roughly 340-donor cohort.

The specimen was CD8+ T cells from PBMCs. The clonotype comes from a human donor in good health (CMV status not recorded). Some clones in this sample may be carry-over from other donors' samples. The chain joins TRBV29-1 to TRBJ2-2; TRBD2 matches 9 bases in the middle. The DNA sequence reads TGCAGCGTTGGCGGGGGGGACAGAGACACCGGGGAGCTGTTTTTT. Translation gives CSVGGGDRDTGELFF.